What follows are 3 T cell receptor beta chains derived from one specimen sequenced in a study of blood T cell repertoires in COVID-19. Here immunoSEQ multiplex PCR was the method, and the copy in TCRdb shows in-frame clones only, minus some. The sample records roughly 90,000 clones, more than 70% being singletons. The specimen was peripheral blood. All receptors derive from a man in his fifties or sixties with COVID-19, enrolled during active disease.

The genes are TRBV6-4 and TRBJ1-2; unclear D gene. The germline V and J ends were trimmed by 0 bases and 5 bases, with 7 bases remaining between them. This CDR3 spans 13 amino acids. The germline V gene has CDR1 MRHNA and CDR2 SNTAGT. The CDR3 DNA reads TGTGCCAGCAGTGACTCGACGGGATATGGCTACACCTTC. Translation: CASSDSTGYGYTF.

The rearrangement joins TRBV30 to TRBJ1-3; D is perhaps TRBD1 (6 bases). V was pared by 8 bases and J by 1 base, with 18 bases between. CDR1 is GTSNPN and CDR2 is SVGIG in the germline V gene (reference sequence). The CDR3 runs 15 residues. The CDR3: CAGSWGQSSGNTIYF. In DNA form, the CDR3 reads TGTGCCGGGTCATGGGGGCAGTCGTCTGGAAACACCATATATTTT.

The V and J genes are TRBV10-3 and TRBJ2-7, with 15 bases lining up with TRBD2. The V gene end was trimmed by 2 bases and the J gene end by 4 bases; junction bases not matched to a gene: 3. There are 16 residues in the CDR3. Germline V lookup: CDR1 ENHRY, CDR2 SYGVKD. CDR3 residues: CAISETGLAGGYEQYF. In DNA form, the CDR3 reads TGTGCCATCAGTGAGACCGGACTAGCGGGGGGGTACGAGCAGTACTTC.